One sample yielded the 16 T cell receptor beta chains listed below, sequenced in a study of OX40 agonist ivuxolimab in advanced cancers. Method: immunoSEQ multiplex PCR; TCRdb's copy keeps in-frame clones and lacks some. The sample has some 83,000 clones; 70% to 90% are singletons. Sequenced here: CD4+ or CD8+ T cells sorted from blood, sampled in a trial of the OX40 agonist ivuxolimab. All receptors derive from an adult with an advanced solid tumor such as melanoma, head and neck, liver or kidney cancer.

In its sample, this clone was seen a few times. The chain combines TRBV6-5 with TRBJ1-1; 8 bases align to TRBD1. Germline V gene lookup returns CDR1 MNHEY and CDR2 SVGAGI. V trimming: 2 bases; J trimming: 11 bases; junction bases outside the gene matches: 4. This CDR3 is 12 amino acids long. The CDR3 loop is CASSYAGGRAFF. The CDR3 DNA reads as TGTGCCAGCAGTTACGCAGGGGGCAGGGCTTTCTTT.

The chain carries TRBV7-9 and TRBJ2-7; tentative D call: TRBD1 (5 bases). The CDR3 spans 12 residues. Germline CDR1 SEHNR, CDR2 FQNEAQ (reference sequence). The V gene lost 4 bases and the J gene lost 3 bases, with 7 bases spanning the gap. The CDR3 loop is CASSSGLYEQYF. CDR3 bases: TGTGCCAGCAGCTCAGGGCTCTACGAGCAGTACTTC.

The chain combines TRBV2 with TRBJ1-6; D gene ambiguous. There are 12 residues in the CDR3. V was cut by 5 bases and J by 14 bases, with 13 bases left in between. The germline V gene encodes CDR1 SNHLY and CDR2 FYNNEI. CDR3 nucleotide sequence: TGTGCCAGCAGTCGACAATTTCGAACCCTCCACTTT. Its protein is CASSRQFRTLHF.

This clone was found once. The chain carries TRBV5-1 and TRBJ2-3; 7 nucleotides line up with TRBD2. CDR1 and CDR2 from the germline V gene are SGHRS and YFSETQ. This CDR3 region has 14 residues. V shed 2 bases, J shed 6 bases, and the junction held 6 bases outside the gene matches. In nucleotides, the CDR3 is TGCGCCAGCAGCTTCAGCGGGAACCCGGATACGCAGTATTTT. Translating gives CASSFSGNPDTQYF.

The rearrangement uses TRBV27 and TRBJ1-4; 7 nucleotides match TRBD1. There are 15 residues in the CDR3. Trimming cost V 2 bases and J 8 bases; bases outside gene matches: 8. The germline gives CDR1 MNHEY, CDR2 SMNVEV (reference sequence). The CDR3: CASSLERQGREKLFF. DNA of the CDR3: TGTGCCAGCAGTTTAGAGAGACAGGGCCGGGAAAAACTGTTTTTT. The variable domain in full, with the rest retrieved from reference TRBV27 and TRBJ1-4, is EAQVTQNPRYLITVTGKKLTVTCSQNMNHEYMSWYRQDPGLGLRQIYYSMNVEVTDKGDVPEGYKVSRKEKRNFPLILESPSPNQTSLYFCASSLERQGREKLFFGSGTQLSVL.

The V and J genes are TRBV7-3 and TRBJ2-1; D is uncertain. Germline CDR1 and CDR2: SGHTA and FQGTGA. The CDR3 sequence is 15 residues long. V was cut by 6 bases and J by 4 bases, with 16 bases left in between. The CDR3 DNA reads TGTGCCAGCAGTTACTCAAACCTCGGGTACAATGAGCAGTTCTTC. Protein sequence: CASSYSNLGYNEQFF.

The chain joins TRBV5-1 to TRBJ2-7; no clear D. The CDR3 runs to 15 residues. Per the germline V gene, CDR1 is SGHRS and CDR2 is YFSETQ. Trimming took off 0 bases at V and 1 base at J, with 11 bases between the two ends. The CDR3 DNA follows: TGCGCCAGCAGCTTGGGTCCGGTAGTGTCCTACGAGCAGTACTTC. Protein sequence: CASSLGPVVSYEQYF.

This clone was seen more than once but under ten times. V is TRBV7-9 and J is TRBJ1-2, with a weak D call TRBD1 (5 bases). Per the germline V gene, CDR1 is SEHNR and CDR2 is FQNEAQ (reference sequence). The CDR3 is 16 amino acids. Trimming removed 5 bases at V and 7 bases at J, with 23 bases between. The CDR3 region has the DNA TGTGCCAGCAGCCCTAAAGGGACCCCCCGGGCCAGTGGCTACACCTTC. It translates to CASSPKGTPRASGYTF.

This clone was seen a single time. This chain uses TRBV15 with TRBJ1-5, with a possible D match to TRBD1 (6 bases). There are 15 residues in the CDR3. V lost 1 base and J lost 3, with 10 bases in between. CDR1 and CDR2 from the germline V gene are LNHNV and YYDKDF (reference sequence). The chain's CDR3 is CATSRAGQFNQPQHF. The CDR3 DNA sequence: TGTGCCACCAGCAGAGCTGGACAGTTCAATCAGCCCCAGCATTTT. The full variable domain, in which reference TRBV15 and TRBJ1-5 provide the parts outside the CDR3, is DAMVIQNPRYQVTQFGKPVTLSCSQTLNHNVMYWYQQKSSQAPKLLFHYYDKDFNNEADTPDNFQSRRPNTSFCFLDIRSPGLGDTAMYLCATSRAGQFNQPQHFGDGTRLSIL.

V usage is TRBV5-1 and J usage is TRBJ2-1, with D perhaps matching TRBD2 (6 bases). Trimming pared 3 bases from V and 6 bases from J, leaving 10 bases between. CDR1 SGHRS and CDR2 YFSETQ come from the germline V gene. This CDR3 spans 13 amino acids. The CDR3, as DNA: TGCGCCAGCAGCTCGGGGGAGTTCAATGAGCAGTTCTTC. Translated: CASSSGEFNEQFF.

The rearrangement uses TRBV5-1 and TRBJ1-5; D unresolved. The germline V gene encodes CDR1 SGHRS and CDR2 YFSETQ. With 2 bases removed from V and 8 bases from J, the gap between germline ends came to 11 bases. This CDR3 has 13 amino acids. CDR3 bases: TGCGCCAGCAGCTTAGACACCGGGGAGCCCCAGCATTTT. Translation: CASSLDTGEPQHF.

This clone came up once. The CDR3 loop is CASSLVYRAEAFF. The CDR3 coding sequence is TGTGCCAGCAGCTTGGTTTATCGGGCTGAAGCTTTCTTT. The rearrangement uses TRBV5-5 and TRBJ1-1; no reliable D call. There are 13 residues in the CDR3. Germline V gene sequence: CDR1 SGHKS, CDR2 YYEKEE (reference sequence). V was pared by 0 bases and J by 6 bases, with 9 bases between.

This chain connects TRBV19 to TRBJ1-2, with D possibly being TRBD1 (6 bases). Germline-derived CDR1 and CDR2 are LNHDA and SQIVND (reference sequence). The CDR3 length is 13 residues. V was shortened by 7 bases and J by 8 bases, with 17 bases between the two germline ends. The CDR3 spells CASTKQGTGGYTF. As DNA, the CDR3 is TGTGCCAGTACTAAACAGGGTACAGGAGGCTACACCTTC. Full variable domain (missing parts from reference TRBV19 and TRBJ1-2): DGGITQSPKYLFRKEGQNVTLSCEQNLNHDAMYWYRQDPGQGLRLIYYSQIVNDFQKGDIAEGYSVSREKKESFPLTVTSAQKNPTAFYLCASTKQGTGGYTFGSGTRLTVV.

CDR3 region: CASSIDTGRTDTQYF. DNA of the CDR3: TGTGCCAGTAGTATCGACACGGGCCGCACAGATACGCAGTATTTT. This chain uses TRBV19 with TRBJ2-3, with D uncertain. Per the germline V gene, CDR1 is LNHDA and CDR2 is SQIVND (reference sequence). The V and J ends lost 3 bases and 1 base respectively, with 11 bases between them. The CDR3 totals 15 residues. The full variable domain, its missing parts supplied by reference TRBV19 and TRBJ2-3, is DGGITQSPKYLFRKEGQNVTLSCEQNLNHDAMYWYRQDPGQGLRLIYYSQIVNDFQKGDIAEGYSVSREKKESFPLTVTSAQKNPTAFYLCASSIDTGRTDTQYFGPGTRLTVL.

V is TRBV7-9 and J is TRBJ2-1; 12 bases match TRBD2. Germline V lookup: CDR1 SEHNR, CDR2 FQNEAQ (reference sequence). The V gene end was trimmed by 5 bases and the J gene end by 3 bases; junction bases not matched to a gene: 8. The CDR3 is 17 amino acids. CDR3 residues: CASSSPLAGGIYNEQFF. The CDR3, as DNA: TGTGCCAGCAGCAGTCCACTAGCGGGAGGAATCTACAATGAGCAGTTCTTC.

A single count supports this clone. CDR3 nucleotides: TGTGCCAGCAGCTTGGCTAGGGGATCGAATGGCTACACCTTC. Amino acid sequence: CASSLARGSNGYTF. The rearrangement joins TRBV5-6 to TRBJ1-2; tentatively, D is TRBD1 (5 bases). The CDR3 spans 14 residues. The ends were cut back, 0 bases at V and 6 bases at J, with 12 bases in the middle. Germline loops: CDR1 SGHDT, CDR2 YYEEEE.